The 17 T cell receptor beta chains in this list originate from one sample, sequenced in a study of chemoradiotherapy in HPV16-positive cancers (dated by TCRdb to the early 2020s). The library was obtained by the immunoSEQ multiplex PCR assay. Here the immuneACCESS table is served through TCRdb, limited to in-frame sequences with V and J called. Missing clones are a known gap in these copies; in checked studies unresolved V genes cover under half, and the rest lacks a known reason. The table for this sample lists approximately 3,100 clones; more than 85% of them were counted only once. Of the sample, roughly 4.3% falls within the top ten clones. This sample comprised tumor tissue, obtained from a patient who underwent chemoradiotherapy. These receptors originate from a human donor with HPV-associated anogenital cancer.

V gene TRBV9 combines with J gene TRBJ1-2; tentative D call: TRBD1 (5 bases). Germline V CDR1 and CDR2: SGDLS, YYNGEE. The CDR3 is 14 residues long. V shed 0 bases and J shed 8 bases, with 14 bases lying between them. The CDR3 DNA reads as TGTGCCAGCAGCGTAGGGGACGGCTTGGGCGGCTACACCTTC. Translated: CASSVGDGLGGYTF. Complete variable domain (other parts from reference TRBV9 and TRBJ1-2): DSGVTQTPKHLITATGQRVTLRCSPRSGDLSVYWYQQSLDQGLQFLIQYYNGEERAKGNILERFSAQQFPDLHSELNLSSLELGDSALYFCASSVGDGLGGYTFGSGTRLTVV.

The chain links TRBV27 to TRBJ1-2; D might be TRBD1 (6 bases). Trimming left V 11 bases short and J 6 bases short, with 16 bases between. The CDR3 consists of 12 residues. CDR1 and CDR2 (germline): MNHEY, SMNVEV (reference sequence). This CDR3 is CASSRRGDGYTF. CDR3 sequence (DNA): TGTGCCTCCAGCCGGAGGGGGGATGGCTACACCTTC.

The rearrangement joins TRBV6-6 to TRBJ1-1; 9 nucleotides line up with TRBD1. V gave up 2 bases and J gave up 11 bases; unmatched junction bases: 6. Looked up from germline, CDR1 is MNHNY and CDR2 is SVGAGI (reference sequence). CDR3 length equals 13 residues. DNA for the CDR3: TGTGCCAGCAGTTACCTTGGGACAGGGTCTGCTTTCTTT. Translation: CASSYLGTGSAFF.

The chain has TRBV30 and TRBJ1-6, with a weak D call TRBD1 (6 bases). Between the trimmed V and J ends, which lost 4 bases and 8 bases, there was a span of 15 bases. The CDR3 is made up of 14 amino acids. Germline CDR1 is GTSNPN and CDR2 is SVGIG (reference sequence). CDR3 in DNA: TGTGCCTGGACCCTCCGGGGGGCTTATTCACCCCTCCACTTT. Residues: CAWTLRGAYSPLHF. Drawing the rest from reference TRBV30 and TRBJ1-6, the complete variable domain is SQTIHQWPATLVQPVGSPLSLECTVEGTSNPNLYWYRQAAGRGLQLLFYSVGIGQISSEVPQNLSASRPQDRQFILSSKKLLLSDSGFYLCAWTLRGAYSPLHFGNGTRLTVT.

The V call is TRBV7-9, the J call TRBJ2-5; the match to TRBD1 covers 8 bases. The V and J ends lost 5 bases and 5 bases, in that order; junction bases with no gene match: 4. Germline lookup yields CDR1 SEHNR and CDR2 FQNEAQ (reference sequence). The CDR3 contains 13 residues. CDR3 protein: CASSEDRVETQYF. The CDR3 bases are TGTGCCAGCAGCGAGGACAGGGTCGAGACCCAGTACTTC.

The chain is built from TRBV18 and TRBJ2-7; TRBD2 matches 13 bases. CDR1 and CDR2 from the germline V gene are KGHSH and LQKENI. The CDR3 is 20 amino acids. The J segment lost 2 bases and the V segment lost 2 bases, leaving 15 bases of the junction unmatched. The CDR3 DNA follows: TGTGCCAGCTCACCAAAACCAACTAGCGGGAGGGCCCATGGCGCCTACGAGCAGTACGTC. Its translation: CASSPKPTSGRAHGAYEQYV.

The rearrangement uses TRBV5-1 and TRBJ1-1; D perhaps matches TRBD1 (5 bases). Trimming left V 7 bases short and J 1 base short, with 11 bases between. The CDR3 loop spans 13 amino acids. CDR1 is SGHRS and CDR2 is YFSETQ in the germline V gene. CDR3 sequence: CASAMGGNTEAFF. CDR3 bases: TGCGCCAGCGCGATGGGGGGGAACACTGAAGCTTTCTTT. Full variable domain (rest looked up from reference TRBV5-1 and TRBJ1-1): KAGVTQTPRYLIKTRGQQVTLSCSPISGHRSVSWYQQTPGQGLQFLFEYFSETQRNKGNFPGRFSGRQFSNSRSEMNVSTLELGDSALYLCASAMGGNTEAFFGQGTRLTVV.

This clone was detected once. This rearrangement joins TRBV30 to TRBJ1-2, with D perhaps matching TRBD1 (6 bases). This CDR3 comprises 12 residues. The germline gives CDR1 GTSNPN, CDR2 SVGIG (reference sequence). The V and J ends lost 6 bases and 8 bases respectively, with 16 bases between them. The CDR3 is CACLRGIEGYTF. CDR3 coding DNA: TGTGCCTGTTTGAGGGGGATAGAGGGCTACACCTTC.

V and J are TRBV2 and TRBJ1-6, with TRBD1 identical over 8 bases. The CDR3 consists of 16 residues. Germline V CDR1 and CDR2: SNHLY, FYNNEI. V shed 3 bases, J shed 8 bases, and the junction held 9 bases outside the gene matches. The CDR3 DNA reads TGTGCCAGCAGTGAGGGGACAGGTGGGATCCATTCACCCCTCCACTTT. It encodes CASSEGTGGIHSPLHF.

This chain connects TRBV19 to TRBJ2-5, with TRBD1 matching 7 bases. Germline assignment: CDR1 LNHDA and CDR2 SQIVND (reference sequence). The CDR3 is 17 residues long. V shed 3 bases, J shed 5 bases, and the junction held 15 bases outside the gene matches. The CDR3 nucleotides read TGTGCCAGTAGTATTCTACCGAGACAGGGTGAATTGGAGACCCAGTACTTC. The encoded protein is CASSILPRQGELETQYF.

This rearrangement joins TRBV7-9 to TRBJ1-5; TRBD1 might be the D (5 bases). In germline, CDR1 is SEHNR, CDR2 FQNEAQ (reference sequence). V lost 1 base to trimming and J lost 0 bases, with 19 bases between them. This CDR3 comprises 19 residues. CDR3 nucleotide sequence: TGTGCCAGCAGCTTAGTGGCAGGGAGCCTCCCTAATAGCAATCAGCCCCAGCATTTT. It codes for CASSLVAGSLPNSNQPQHF.

The CDR3 loop reads CASSQVAVAGGPNEQFF. The DNA of the CDR3 is TGCGCCAGCAGCCAGGTCGCGGTAGCGGGAGGGCCGAATGAGCAGTTCTTC. The V and J genes are TRBV4-3 and TRBJ2-1; 11 nucleotides agree with TRBD2. V shed 3 bases, J shed 7 bases, and the junction held 11 bases outside the gene matches. The CDR3 loop spans 17 amino acids. Germline V gene lookup returns CDR1 LGHNA and CDR2 YSLEER.

The chain joins TRBV5-1 to TRBJ2-3; 11 bases are a match to TRBD2. V dropped 4 bases and J dropped 3; count of bases not matched to a gene: 13. The CDR3 extends over 18 amino acids. Germline-derived CDR1 and CDR2 are SGHRS and YFSETQ. CDR3 sequence: CASSPTSGTRNPTDTQYF. CDR3 bases: TGCGCCAGCAGCCCGACTAGCGGGACCCGCAACCCTACAGATACGCAGTATTTT.

CDR3 loop: CSADYLGDTQYF. DNA of the CDR3: TGCAGCGCGGATTATTTGGGAGATACGCAGTATTTT. The genes are TRBV29-1 and TRBJ2-3, with unresolved D. This CDR3 is 12 amino acids long. The V gene lost 7 bases and the J gene lost 5 bases, with 13 bases spanning the gap. CDR1 is SQVTM, CDR2 ANQGSEA, per germline.

The chain couples TRBV11-2 to TRBJ2-2; 9 positions agree with TRBD1. CDR1 SGHAT and CDR2 FQNNGV come from the germline V gene. V lost 6 bases to trimming and J lost 6 bases; unmatched junction nucleotides: 5. The CDR3 totals 14 residues. CDR3 bases: TGTGCCAGCAGGAAGAACAGGGGGCCCGGGGAGCTGTTTTTT. Translation: CASRKNRGPGELFF.

The rearrangement links TRBV4-1 to TRBJ2-1; 13 nucleotides agree with TRBD2. The germline V gene encodes CDR1 MGHRA and CDR2 YSYEKL. This CDR3 contains 16 residues. With V trimmed by 4 bases and J by 8 bases, 8 bases remained unmatched. The CDR3 sequence is CASSRGGTSGIDEQFF. The CDR3 DNA reads TGCGCCAGCAGCCGCGGGGGGACTAGCGGGATAGATGAGCAGTTCTTC.

This sequence joins TRBV11-2 and TRBJ1-3; D call uncertain. In germline, CDR1 is SGHAT, CDR2 FQNNGV. Trimming removed 0 bases from V and 3 bases from J, with 6 bases in between. This CDR3 is 14 amino acids long. CDR3 residues: CASSLERVGNTIYF. CDR3 nucleotide sequence: TGTGCCAGCAGCTTAGAGCGAGTTGGAAACACCATATATTTT.